Shown below are 10 T cell receptor beta chains from a single sample sequenced in a study of regulatory T cells in long-lasting Graves disease. The authors built TCR beta libraries using iRepertoire HTBI primers and Arm-PCR of CDR3 regions. TCRdb re-derived calls from the multiplex PCR reads in MiXCR, one entry per CDR3 protein. The data hold approximately 390,000 distinct CDR3 sequences, with around 15% observed a single time. As to time point: newly diagnosed GD, antithyroid drugs for less than 3 months. PBMCs provided the RNA from which the TCR library was made. The same data also went into a second study, on T cells in Graves' hyperthyroidism and ophthalmopathy.

The sequences come from peripheral blood mononuclear cells (PBMCs), collected at new diagnosis, from a patient treated with antithyroid drugs. Receptor source: a woman under 30 with Graves disease.

In nucleotides, the CDR3 is TGCGCCAGCAGCTTGGGGGCGGGAGTGGGAAATGAGCAGTTCTTC. It yields the protein CASSLGAGVGNEQFF. The V gene is TRBV5-1, the J gene TRBJ2-1, with 7 bases fitting TRBD2. J gave up 7 bases and V 0 bases, and 7 bases lay outside the gene matches. From germline, CDR1 is SGHRS and CDR2 YFSETQ. This CDR3 is built from 15 residues.

Only a few counts were recorded for this clonotype. The chain joins TRBV6-1 to TRBJ2-1; 7 positions match TRBD2. The CDR3 covers 14 residues. Trimming removed 6 bases from V and 7 bases from J; junction bases left unmatched: 9. Germline CDR1 and CDR2: MNHNS and SASEGT. The CDR3 DNA follows: TGTGCCAGCAGCGGACTAGTCGCATTGAATGAGCAGTTCTTC. It translates to CASSGLVALNEQFF.

The chain recombines TRBV27 with TRBJ2-5; D is uncertain. The CDR3 is 11 residues long. Looked up from germline, CDR1 is MNHEY and CDR2 is SMNVEV (reference sequence). V gave up 10 bases and J gave up 0 bases, with 6 bases separating them. This CDR3 reads CATKNQETQYF. The CDR3 coding sequence is TGTGCCACAAAGAACCAAGAGACCCAGTACTTC.

This clonotype was found many times. This chain joins TRBV28 and TRBJ2-2; D unresolved. The germline V gene has CDR1 MDHEN and CDR2 SYDVKM. The CDR3 length is 15 residues. Between the trimmed V and J ends, which lost 7 bases and 1 base, there was a span of 13 bases. CDR3 nucleotide sequence: TGTGCCAGCACCGACGTTTCCAGGAACACCGGGGAGCTGTTTTTT. The encoded protein is CASTDVSRNTGELFF. Combining the CDR3 with reference TRBV28 and TRBJ2-2 gives the whole variable domain DVKVTQSSRYLVKRTGEKVFLECVQDMDHENMFWYRQDPGLGLRLIYFSYDVKMKEKGDIPEGYSVSREKKERFSLILESASTNQTSMYLCASTDVSRNTGELFFGEGSRLTVL.

This clonotype came up many times. The chain links TRBV11-1 to TRBJ2-7; the D gene could be TRBD1 or TRBD2 (5 bases each). V lost 4 bases, J lost 5 bases, and 18 bases lay in between. This CDR3 contains 15 residues. CDR1 and CDR2 (germline): SGHAT, FQDESV (reference sequence). CDR3 protein: CASSSPNDRGDEQYF. As DNA, the CDR3 is TGTGCCAGCAGCTCCCCCAACGACAGAGGGGACGAGCAGTACTTC.

The table lists this clonotype with many counts. The chain combines TRBV6-2 or TRBV6-3 with TRBJ2-3; 9 bases map to TRBD1. Unmatched junction bases numbered 5, after V lost 0 bases and J lost 4 bases. Per germline, CDR1 MNHEY and CDR2 SVGEGT. This CDR3 is built from 16 residues. CDR3 sequence (DNA): TGTGCCAGCAGTTACTCAGTGGGACAGGGTTCAGATACGCAGTATTTT. Translating it yields CASSYSVGQGSDTQYF.

There are many counts of this clonotype. The J gene is TRBJ2-5, the V gene TRBV28; the match to TRBD1 covers 9 bases. CDR3 length equals 16 residues. Germline values: CDR1 MDHEN, CDR2 SYDVKM. J lost 5 bases, V lost 4 bases, and 11 bases had no gene match. The CDR3 coding sequence is TGTGCCAGCAGTTCTCAACAGGGGGCGGGGATTGAGACCCAGTACTTC. This encodes CASSSQQGAGIETQYF.

This clonotype was observed many times. The V gene is TRBV9, the J gene TRBJ2-7; perhaps TRBD2 as D (6 bases). Deletions cut 0 bases from V and 2 bases from J, with 12 bases between. The CDR3 runs 15 residues. Germline-derived CDR1 and CDR2 are SGDLS and YYNGEE. The CDR3 protein is CASSVVGDLTYEQYF. In DNA, the CDR3 is TGTGCCAGCAGCGTAGTAGGGGACTTAACCTACGAGCAGTACTTC.

V gene TRBV5-6 combines with J gene TRBJ2-4; weak D call: TRBD2 (6 bases). The CDR3 extends over 16 amino acids. CDR1 and CDR2 (germline): SGHDT, YYEEEE. Trimming stripped 4 bases from V and 0 bases from J, with 14 bases between. The CDR3 here is CASSQQLAVAKNIQYF. CDR3 nucleotide sequence: TGTGCCAGCAGCCAACAACTAGCCGTAGCCAAAAACATTCAGTACTTC.

This clonotype has a count of ten or more. The chain recombines TRBV5-1 with TRBJ2-5; a weak D match, TRBD2 (6 bases). V was cut by 4 bases and J by 5 bases, with 15 bases left in between. Germline CDR1 SGHRS, CDR2 YFSETQ. This CDR3 is 14 amino acids long. The CDR3 loop is CASSPGTPRETQYF. DNA of the CDR3: TGCGCCAGCAGCCCAGGGACTCCTCGGGAGACCCAGTACTTC.